This TCR beta chain was observed in a study of graft-versus-host responses after intestinal transplantation. Study at large: Recipients underwent multivisceral, liver-intestinal, or isolated intestinal transplants. Each patient got anti-thymocyte globulin induction, then tacrolimus and steroids for three to four years.

Overall study findings and caveats: Some GvH clones were seen earlier in gut or blood, suggesting intestinal origin.

This clone has a single count. Antigen specificity is unknown. From germline, CDR1 is MNHEY and CDR2 SVGAGI. This CDR3 is 13 amino acids long. The trim removed 5 bases at V and 2 bases at J, leaving 3 bases unmatched. Method: immunoSEQ multiplex PCR; TCRdb's copy keeps in-frame clones and lacks some. The data contain more than 70,000 clones, approximately 82% of them singletons. The sequence came from a human donor who received an intestinal transplant. This rearrangement joins TRBV6-5 to TRBJ2-7; 7 bases line up with TRBD1. This material consisted of unstimulated CD4+ T cells sorted from spleen or lymph node cells, taken before intestinal transplant. CDR3 coding DNA: TGTGCCAGCAGTGCCCAGGGGGCCTACGAGCAGTACTTC. It codes for CASSAQGAYEQYF.